The 18 T cell receptor beta chains below all came from one sample that was sequenced in a study of blood T cells in healthy people across ages. The second PCR ran roughly 7 to 11 cycles with a sample-barcoded 5' primer and J-beta primers. TCRdb reanalysed the 5' RACE reads using MiXCR and keeps one entry per CDR3 protein. In the table there are about 970,000 distinct CDR3 sequences, 51% of which are singletons. Sequencing was carried out using blood. The origin of the receptors is a woman aged 55 to 70 in good health.

The genes are TRBV28 and TRBJ2-5, with D perhaps matching TRBD1 (5 bases). Trimming took 5 bases from V and 5 from J, leaving 15 bases between them. The CDR3 extends over 14 amino acids. Germline values: CDR1 MDHEN, CDR2 SYDVKM. The CDR3 spells CASSAQVLSETQYF. The DNA for the CDR3 is TGTGCCAGCAGTGCACAGGTTCTATCCGAGACCCAGTACTTC.

The chain uses TRBV5-1 and TRBJ2-1, with D maybe TRBD1 (6 bases). This CDR3 spans 15 amino acids. Between the trimmed V and J ends, which lost 0 bases and 4 bases, there was a span of 11 bases. Germline V lookup: CDR1 SGHRS, CDR2 YFSETQ. CDR3 DNA: TGCGCCAGCAGCTTGGAGCCAGGGGCTTACAATGAGCAGTTCTTC. Amino acid sequence: CASSLEPGAYNEQFF.

V is TRBV6-1 and J is TRBJ2-3, with D uncertain. V was trimmed by 5 bases and J by 0 bases, leaving 18 bases between them. The CDR3 length is 17 residues. Germline loops: CDR1 MNHNS, CDR2 SASEGT. Written as DNA, the CDR3 is TGTGCCAGCAGTCCTACCCAATCAGCGATAAGCACAGATACGCAGTATTTT. It codes for CASSPTQSAISTDTQYF.

V and J are TRBV20-1 and TRBJ2-5; 10 nucleotides match TRBD1. The germline V gene encodes CDR1 DFQATT and CDR2 SNEGSKA (reference sequence). The J segment lost 5 bases and the V segment lost 4 bases, leaving 7 bases of the junction unmatched. This CDR3 comprises 14 residues. CDR3 DNA sequence: TGCAGTGCTAACGACAGGGGGCATGGGGAGACCCAGTACTTC. Translating it yields CSANDRGHGETQYF.

V gene TRBV3-1 combines with J gene TRBJ2-5; 7 nucleotides agree with TRBD2. The CDR3 spans 14 residues. The junction had 5 bases not matched to a gene; V was cut back by 4 bases and J by 3 bases. CDR1 and CDR2 from the germline V gene are LGHDT and YNNKEL (reference sequence). The CDR3 protein is CASSPLSGKETQYF. The CDR3 nucleotides are TGTGCCAGCAGCCCGCTAAGCGGGAAAGAGACCCAGTACTTC.

The V gene is TRBV10-3, the J gene TRBJ2-7; D remains unclear. The CDR3 extends over 12 amino acids. Trimming took 5 bases from V and 3 from J, leaving 8 bases between them. CDR1 ENHRY and CDR2 SYGVKD come from the germline V gene. This CDR3 reads CAISNAGYEQYF. DNA for the CDR3: TGTGCCATCAGTAACGCCGGCTACGAGCAGTACTTC.

This chain links TRBV7-8 with TRBJ2-3; either TRBD1 or TRBD2 may supply D (6 bases each). Germline V gene data show CDR1 as SGHVS and CDR2 as FQNEAQ. Trimming shortened V by 3 bases and J by 3 bases, and 16 bases separated the two germline ends. There are 16 residues in the CDR3. CDR3 amino acids: CASSFRVGGSTDTQYF. The CDR3 nucleotides read TGTGCCAGCAGCTTTAGAGTCGGGGGCTCGACAGATACGCAGTATTTT.

In its sample, this clonotype was seen once. The J gene is TRBJ2-6, the V gene TRBV9; D is possibly TRBD2 (6 bases). CDR3 length equals 19 residues. V was clipped by 3 bases and J by 0 bases, with 19 bases between them. Germline V CDR1 and CDR2: SGDLS, YYNGEE. DNA of the CDR3: TGTGCCAGCAGCGAACCTTCAGGGATCGGGAGCTCTGGGGCCAACGTCCTGACTTTC. Its translation: CASSEPSGIGSSGANVLTF.

This chain connects TRBV7-2 to TRBJ2-5; possible D gene TRBD2, 6 bases. The CDR3 spans 15 residues. Trimming left V 6 bases short and J 0 bases short, with 14 bases between. Germline V gives CDR1 SGHTA, CDR2 FQGNSA. CDR3 bases: TGTGCCAGCAGAAGGACTAACGGGAACCAAGAGACCCAGTACTTC. Translating gives CASRRTNGNQETQYF. The variable domain in full, with the rest retrieved from reference TRBV7-2 and TRBJ2-5, is GAGVSQSPSNKVTEKGKDVELRCDPISGHTALYWYRQSLGQGLEFLIYFQGNSAPDKSGLPSDRFSAERTGGSVSTLTIQRTQQEDSAVYLCASRRTNGNQETQYFGPGTRLLVL.

The chain links TRBV27 to TRBJ1-6, with 10 bases aligning to TRBD1. V lost 3 bases to trimming and J lost 7 bases; unmatched junction nucleotides: 9. The CDR3 sequence is 17 residues long. The V gene's germline CDR1 is MNHEY and CDR2 SMNVEV (reference sequence). The CDR3 region has the DNA TGTGCCAGCAGTTTGTATAACCCGGGACAGGGGAATTCACCCCTCCACTTT. Encoded protein: CASSLYNPGQGNSPLHF.

On this clonotype: Relative to the germline gene, one junction end is altered; a read error may explain this. The rearrangement links TRBV4-1 to TRBJ1-2; D ambiguous. CDR1 is MGHRA and CDR2 is YSYEKL in the germline V gene. This CDR3 is 14 amino acids long. This chain's CDR3 is CAGSQVWSGRGYTF. The CDR3 DNA follows: TGCGCCGGCAGCCAAGTTTGGTCTGGGCGTGGCTACACCTTC.

J is TRBJ2-3 and V is TRBV20-1; 10 positions agree with TRBD1. The CDR3 runs 14 residues. Germline CDR1 DFQATT, CDR2 SNEGSKA (reference sequence). V lost 2 bases and J lost 5; bases outside the gene matches: 4. The CDR3 loop is CSARKGQGGDTQYF. In nucleotides, the CDR3 is TGCAGTGCTAGAAAAGGACAGGGGGGAGATACGCAGTATTTT.

The chain uses TRBV12-3 or TRBV12-4 and TRBJ2-4; no firm D call. TRBJ2-7 explains the end of the DNA better; the J call may be wrong. CDR3 length equals 13 residues. DNA for the CDR3: TGTGCCAGCAGTCGACGGATACTCTACGAGCAGTACTTC. Translation gives CASSRRILYEQYF.

The rearrangement uses TRBV19 and TRBJ1-4; D remains unclear. Germline assignment: CDR1 LNHDA and CDR2 SQIVND (reference sequence). The ends were cut back, 8 bases at V and 7 bases at J, with 11 bases in the middle. The CDR3 is 12 amino acids. The CDR3 protein is CASAGPGEKLFF. In nucleotides, the CDR3 is TGTGCCAGTGCGGGCCCTGGTGAAAAACTGTTTTTT.

The chain carries TRBV20-1 and TRBJ2-7, with a tentative D call TRBD2 (6 bases). Germline-derived CDR1 and CDR2 are DFQATT and SNEGSKA (reference sequence). The CDR3 has 12 residues. Trimming stripped 3 bases from V and 5 bases from J, with 11 bases between. Here the CDR3 reads CSASGSGNEQYF. The CDR3 DNA reads TGCAGTGCTAGCGGGAGCGGCAACGAGCAGTACTTC.

This chain connects TRBV21-1 to TRBJ2-5; TRBD1 reflects the table's D call only, with no check against the DNA. TRBV21-1 constitutes a pseudogene. The CDR3 length is 13 residues. CDR3 region: CASLTGVGETQYF. In DNA, the CDR3 is TGTGCCAGCCTGACAGGGGTTGGCGAGACCCAGTACTTC.

This clonotype turned up a few times. V and J are TRBV6-5 and TRBJ1-2; 7 bases line up with TRBD1. V was pared by 6 bases and J by 8 bases, with 12 bases of the junction left unmatched. Per germline, CDR1 MNHEY and CDR2 SVGAGI. The CDR3 extends over 14 amino acids. CDR3 nucleotides: TGTGCCAGCAGCTACACAGGGGAAGGTTGGGGCTACACCTTC. Amino acids: CASSYTGEGWGYTF.

The sample holds one count of this clonotype. The chain joins TRBV20-1 to TRBJ1-5, with D possibly matching TRBD1 (5 bases). V gave up 6 bases and J gave up 3 bases, with 15 bases separating them. The V gene's germline CDR1 is DFQATT and CDR2 SNEGSKA (reference sequence). The CDR3 covers 14 residues. For the CDR3, the DNA is TGCAGTGCCCCCGACAGAGTTTTCAATCAGCCCCAGCATTTT. It is translated as CSAPDRVFNQPQHF.